A selection of T cell receptor beta chains follows, all from one sample in a study of blood T cell repertoires in COVID-19. Libraries were prepared by immunoSEQ multiplex PCR; TCRdb keeps only in-frame clonotypes and omits some of them. The sample has 400,000 to 500,000 clones, over 75% seen once. Sequencing was performed on PBMCs or T cells enriched from blood (not recorded which). The receptor source for this set is a woman aged 18-29 years who had been exposed to COVID-19. Each CDR3 is given with its conserved first and last residue. The order of the fields is J gene, V gene, D gene, clone size, CDR3 protein, CDR3 DNA. D genes are given only for firm matches. Expanded clones get a size class; other rows say once, few or many, or leave the size out.

>TRBJ2-1|TRBV3-1/TRBV3-2|NA|NA
CASSQAPWLTGVYNEQFF
TGTGCCAGCAGCCAAGCCCCCTGGTTAACGGGAGTGTACAATGAGCAGTTCTTC
>TRBJ1-2|TRBV3-1/TRBV3-2|TRBD1|NA
CASSRSQGHNYGYTF
TGTGCCAGCAGCCGCTCACAGGGGCATAACTATGGCTACACCTTC
>TRBJ2-1|TRBV10-3|TRBD2|once
CAISGAGTSVNEQFF
TGTGCCATCAGTGGAGCCGGGACTAGCGTCAATGAGCAGTTCTTC
>TRBJ1-5|TRBV10-1|NA|NA
CASSPDSQPQHF
TGCGCCAGCAGCCCCGACAGCCAGCCCCAGCATTTT
>TRBJ1-4|TRBV2|NA|few
CASRTGTNEKLFF
TGTGCCAGCAGAACAGGGACTAATGAAAAACTGTTTTTT
>TRBJ2-3|TRBV6-2/TRBV6-3|NA|NA
CASSSWRAGSTDTQYF
TGTGCCAGCAGTTCGTGGAGGGCGGGAAGCACAGATACGCAGTATTTT
>TRBJ2-3|TRBV5-1|TRBD1|NA
CASSLWTGGGDTQYF
TGCGCCAGCAGCCTGTGGACAGGGGGCGGAGATACGCAGTATTTT
>TRBJ1-1|TRBV18|NA|few
CASSLGLTGSHTEAFF
TGTGCCAGCTCACTAGGACTTACAGGGTCACACACTGAAGCTTTCTTT
>TRBJ2-3|TRBV6-1|TRBD2|NA
CASSEQRGGTDTQYF
TGTGCCAGCAGTGAACAGCGGGGGGGCACAGATACGCAGTATTTT
>TRBJ1-1|TRBV19|NA|NA
CASTVSRAGSTEAFF
TGTGCCAGTACCGTTAGCAGGGCGGGGAGCACTGAAGCTTTCTTT
>TRBJ2-7|TRBV28|TRBD1|NA
CASSLVSTGGVYEQYF
TGTGCCAGCAGCTTGGTCTCGACAGGGGGCGTCTACGAGCAGTACTTC
>TRBJ1-5|TRBV7-2|TRBD1|few
CASSLGGQVGQPQHF
TGTGCCAGCAGCTTGGGCGGACAGGTCGGTCAGCCCCAGCATTTT
>TRBJ1-1|TRBV18|NA|NA
CASSPPLNMNTEAFF
TGTGCCAGCTCACCACCGTTAAACATGAACACTGAAGCTTTCTTT